The clone carrying this TCR beta chain was seen more than once but under ten times. Its specificity is not known. V gave up 5 bases and J gave up 5 bases; unmatched junction bases: 4. CDR3 length: 14 amino acids. Germline loops: CDR1 SEHNR, CDR2 FQNEAQ (reference sequence). The data derive from a study of T cells after yellow fever vaccination. General observations from the study: Most primary-vaccination clones recurred post-booster (about 96% CD4, roughly 87% CD8). Researchers noted that a small share of clonotypes showed up in both CD4 and CD8 compartments.

Via MiXCR, TCRdb re-called the 5' RACE reads, giving one row per CDR3 protein. Found here are 300,000 to 400,000 distinct CDR3 sequences, 8.5% to 9% of them singletons; the top ten hold over 15%. The source is a man between 18 and 29 years old who received the YFV17D yellow fever vaccine. This chain connects TRBV7-9 to TRBJ2-5, with 11 bases aligning to TRBD2. The source was PBMCs, collected on the day of the first yellow fever vaccination. This chain's CDR3 is CASSRTSGWETQYF. The CDR3 DNA reads TGTGCCAGCAGCCGGACTAGCGGGTGGGAGACCCAGTACTTC.